The clone carrying this T cell receptor beta chain was picked up a small number of times. The table came from immunoSEQ multiplex PCR; TCRdb's copy has only in-frame clones and leaves some out. The data contain 360,000 or so clones, around 83% of them seen just once; the ten biggest clones take up approximately 4.7%. This specimen comes from a study of blood T cell repertoires in COVID-19. Background on the study: Researchers got acute and convalescent COVID-19 samples from the United States, Italy and Spain. T cells, B-cell-depleted T cells, or PBMCs provided the cDNA or gDNA that served as material.

Symptom resolution, clearance, or two negative PCRs marked the recovered donors of Cohort 3. V lost 0 bases, J lost 7 bases, and 6 bases stayed unmatched. This CDR3 is built from 15 residues. Germline assignment: CDR1 MNHEY and CDR2 SMNVEV (reference sequence). Specimen: PBMCs or T cells enriched from blood (not recorded which). The chain links TRBV27 to TRBJ1-5, with TRBD1 identical over 7 bases. This TCR was recovered from a woman aged 45-60 years who had recovered from COVID-19. The CDR3 DNA is TGTGCCAGCAGTTTATCAACAGGGGCGTGGCAGCCCCAGCATTTT. Its protein product is CASSLSTGAWQPQHF.